This passage covers 28 T cell receptor beta chains from one sample sequenced in a study of T cells in Graves' hyperthyroidism and ophthalmopathy. Amplified TCR beta CDR3 regions derived from RNA transcripts. Using the HTBI primer set, a first-round RT-PCR was run on the TCR CDR3. TCRdb independently ran MiXCR on the multiplex PCR reads; one entry per CDR3 protein. Of hundreds of thousands of distinct CDR3 sequences in the sample, 14% to 15% were seen once. The sample taken for sequencing was blood. Receptors originate from a woman in her 40s with Graves' ophthalmopathy.

This clonotype was recorded many times. The chain links TRBV30 to TRBJ2-5; D possibly corresponds to TRBD1 (5 bases). V gave up 8 bases and J gave up 4 bases, with 17 bases separating them. The CDR3 contains 13 residues. CDR1 GTSNPN and CDR2 SVGIG come from the germline V gene (reference sequence). As DNA, the CDR3 is TGTGCCGGAAGTGGGGCTTCCTCAGAGACCCAGTACTTC. Amino acids: CAGSGASSETQYF.

This clonotype was seen repeatedly, ten times or more. The chain has TRBV28 and TRBJ2-7, with a possible D match to TRBD1 (6 bases). The CDR3 covers 14 residues. V dropped 5 bases and J dropped 2 bases, with 13 bases sitting between them. Germline assignment: CDR1 MDHEN and CDR2 SYDVKM. The CDR3 reads CASSPRTAAYEQYF. CDR3 nucleotide sequence: TGTGCCAGCAGTCCGAGGACAGCAGCCTACGAGCAGTACTTC.

J is TRBJ1-5 and V is TRBV6-2 or TRBV6-3; no clear D gene. The CDR3 runs 13 residues. Trimming cost V 8 bases and J 5 bases, with 13 bases left between them. CDR1 is MNHEY and CDR2 is SVGEGT in the germline V gene. The chain's CDR3 is CASSRFPYQPQHF. The CDR3 nucleotides read TGTGCCAGCTCACGATTTCCTTATCAGCCCCAGCATTTT.

This clonotype occurred many times. This chain's CDR3 is CASSSWTHNQETQYF. The CDR3 coding sequence is TGTGCCAGCAGCTCGTGGACCCACAATCAAGAGACCCAGTACTTC. V usage is TRBV11-2 and J usage is TRBJ2-5; the D is unclear. This CDR3 region has 15 residues. Deletions cut 4 bases from V and 2 bases from J, with 14 bases between. Germline V gene lookup returns CDR1 SGHAT and CDR2 FQNNGV.

This clonotype was seen at least ten times. V usage is TRBV28 and J usage is TRBJ1-1; D unresolved. The CDR3 contains 12 residues. The germline V gene encodes CDR1 MDHEN and CDR2 SYDVKM. V was pared by 7 bases and J by 0 bases, with 6 bases between. The DNA for the CDR3 is TGTGCCAGCAACTCAGTGAACACTGAAGCTTTCTTT. Translating it yields CASNSVNTEAFF.

This clonotype occurred many times. A much larger clone lies one base from this, so it may be a read error. J is TRBJ1-2 and V is TRBV7-3, with 8 bases fitting TRBD1. V shed 4 bases and J 6 bases; nucleotides not matched to a gene: 4. Germline CDR1 and CDR2: SGHTA and FQGTGA. This CDR3 has 13 residues. CDR3 DNA: TGTGCCAGCAGCTCGGACAGGGTCAATGGCTACACCTTC. Translation gives CASSSDRVNGYTF.

This clonotype was seen many times. V usage is TRBV28 and J usage is TRBJ1-5; 9 positions agree with TRBD1. This CDR3 is built from 16 residues. The trim removed 7 bases at V and 7 bases at J, leaving 14 bases unmatched. Germline values: CDR1 MDHEN, CDR2 SYDVKM. The CDR3 DNA follows: TGTGCCAGCAAAGAACTAAGGACAGGGGCCATGCAGCCCCAGCATTTT. Translation: CASKELRTGAMQPQHF.

This chain uses TRBV6-5 with TRBJ1-2, with 8 bases that match TRBD1. CDR1 is MNHEY, CDR2 SVGAGI, per germline. The CDR3 totals 15 residues. Trimming took 5 bases from V and 8 from J; bases not matched to a gene: 13. The CDR3 here is CASSNPGQGGEGYTF. CDR3 in DNA: TGTGCCAGCAGTAACCCCGGACAGGGCGGGGAAGGCTACACCTTC.

There are many counts of this clonotype. The V call is TRBV4-2, the J call TRBJ2-5; D is tentatively TRBD1 or TRBD2 (5 bases each). This CDR3 region has 18 residues. V lost 0 bases and J 4 bases, leaving 21 bases between the germline ends. Looked up from germline, CDR1 is LGHNA and CDR2 is YNFKEQ. DNA for the CDR3: TGTGCCAGCAGCCAAGAGGCCGGGACGGAGAGGGTCGTAGAGACCCAGTACTTC. The encoded protein is CASSQEAGTERVVETQYF.

At least ten counts were recorded for this clonotype. The chain combines TRBV2 with TRBJ2-5, with TRBD1 identical over 7 bases. Germline values: CDR1 SNHLY, CDR2 FYNNEI. The CDR3 totals 13 residues. V dropped 6 bases and J dropped 6; count of bases not matched to a gene: 7. For the CDR3, the DNA is TGTGCCAGCAGCCAAACAGGGGTGCAGACCCAGTACTTC. Translation gives CASSQTGVQTQYF.

This clonotype was detected ten times or more. The rearrangement joins TRBV12-3 or TRBV12-4 to TRBJ1-5, with D possibly TRBD1 on 5 matching bases. The V gene lost 3 bases and the J gene lost 0 bases, with 12 bases spanning the gap. CDR3 size: 16 residues. The DNA of the CDR3 is TGTGCCAGCAGTTTTCTCGACAGTTATAGCAATCAGCCCCAGCATTTT. Translated: CASSFLDSYSNQPQHF.

This clonotype was detected many times. The chain employs TRBV12-3 or TRBV12-4 and TRBJ2-7, with a weak D call TRBD1 (6 bases). CDR3 length equals 14 residues. Trimming pared 7 bases from V and 4 bases from J, leaving 17 bases between. The CDR3 DNA reads TGTGCCAGCAAGTTGGGACAAAGTAATTACGAGCAGTACTTC. Translated, it gives CASKLGQSNYEQYF.

At least ten counts were recorded for this clonotype. The chain has TRBV7-9 and TRBJ2-1; TRBD2 is a possible D gene (5 bases). The CDR3 length is 14 residues. The germline V gene encodes CDR1 SEHNR and CDR2 FQNEAQ (reference sequence). Deletions cut 6 bases from V and 3 bases from J, with 12 bases between. Here the CDR3 reads CASSLGLVYNEQFF. The CDR3, as DNA: TGTGCCAGCAGTCTAGGACTCGTCTACAATGAGCAGTTCTTC.

In this sample, this clonotype turned up many times. This CDR3 reads CASSLNRGLAGGETQYF. Here the CDR3 DNA reads TGTGCCAGCAGCTTAAACAGGGGACTAGCGGGAGGTGAGACCCAGTACTTC. The chain recombines TRBV7-6 with TRBJ2-5, with 15 bases aligning to TRBD2. Germline V CDR1 and CDR2: SGHVS, FNYEAQ. The trim removed 2 bases at V and 5 bases at J, leaving 6 bases unmatched. This CDR3 is 17 amino acids long.

This clonotype came up a few times. The V and J genes are TRBV12-3 or TRBV12-4 and TRBJ2-5, with 11 bases identical to TRBD2. V was pared by 6 bases and J by 0 bases, with 9 bases of the junction left unmatched. CDR3 length: 17 residues. CDR3 region: CASRQSTSGKNQETQYF. The CDR3 region has the DNA TGTGCCAGCAGGCAATCGACTAGCGGGAAGAACCAAGAGACCCAGTACTTC.

In its sample, this clonotype was seen many times. The CDR3 sequence is CSVEGTEGSPYEQYF. The CDR3 nucleotides read TGCAGCGTTGAAGGGACAGAGGGGTCTCCCTACGAGCAGTACTTC. The chain is built from TRBV29-1 and TRBJ2-7; possibly TRBD1 for D (6 bases). Germline V CDR1 and CDR2: SQVTM, ANQGSEA. This CDR3 contains 15 residues. Trimming removed 1 base from V and 2 bases from J, with 15 bases in between.

The chain links TRBV6-2 or TRBV6-3 to TRBJ1-1; D unclear. V lost 4 bases and J 6 bases, leaving 12 bases between the germline ends. Germline assignment: CDR1 MNHEY and CDR2 SVGEGT. The CDR3 loop spans 13 amino acids. The CDR3 loop is CASSSGPHPEAFF. The CDR3 nucleotides are TGTGCCAGCAGTTCCGGACCTCACCCTGAAGCTTTCTTT.

This clonotype was recorded many times. The chain is built from TRBV5-1 and TRBJ1-3; the D is unclear. The germline V and J ends were trimmed by 2 bases and 1 base, with 7 bases remaining between them. Per germline, CDR1 SGHRS and CDR2 YFSETQ. This CDR3 has 14 amino acids. CDR3 DNA: TGCGCCAGCAGCTTTCCGGGGTCTGGAAACACCATATATTTT. This sequence encodes CASSFPGSGNTIYF.

This clonotype has only a few counts. V is TRBV12-3 or TRBV12-4 and J is TRBJ1-1; tentatively, D is TRBD1 (5 bases). The V gene lost 2 bases and the J gene lost 6 bases, with 10 bases spanning the gap. The CDR3 runs 13 residues. CDR3 in amino acids: CASSLKGGAEAFF. Written as DNA, the CDR3 is TGTGCCAGCAGTTTAAAGGGAGGGGCTGAAGCTTTCTTT.

This clonotype has a count of ten or more. The rearrangement links TRBV18 to TRBJ2-7; 10 nucleotides align to TRBD1. Germline loops: CDR1 KGHSH, CDR2 LQKENI. The trim removed 3 bases at V and 4 bases at J, leaving 9 bases unmatched. The CDR3 is made up of 16 amino acids. The DNA for the CDR3 is TGTGCCAGCTCACCCGGAAGCGGACAGGGGGGATACGAGCAGTACTTC. Amino acids: CASSPGSGQGGYEQYF. Variable domain in full (rest from reference TRBV18 and TRBJ2-7): NAGVMQNPRHLVRRRGQEARLRCSPMKGHSHVYWYRQLPEEGLKFMVYLQKENIIDESGMPKERFSAEFPKEGPSILRIQQVVRGDSAAYFCASSPGSGQGGYEQYFGPGTRLTVT.

There are many counts of this clonotype. The chain links TRBV27 to TRBJ2-2; D gene ambiguous. The germline V and J ends were trimmed by 8 bases and 1 base, with 17 bases remaining between them. Germline CDR1 reads MNHEY; CDR2 reads SMNVEV (reference sequence). The CDR3 has 16 amino acids. The CDR3 sequence: CASWPASSLNTGELFF. DNA for the CDR3: TGTGCCAGCTGGCCAGCATCCTCTTTGAACACCGGGGAGCTGTTTTTT.

The chain couples TRBV6-5 to TRBJ2-6, with D perhaps matching TRBD2 (5 bases). Germline V gene data show CDR1 as MNHEY and CDR2 as SVGAGI. This CDR3 is built from 16 residues. Trimming removed 0 bases at V and 0 bases at J, with 6 bases between. This chain's CDR3 is CASSYSGDSGANVLTF. As DNA, the CDR3 is TGTGCCAGCAGTTACTCGGGAGACTCTGGGGCCAACGTCCTGACTTTC.

Ten or more counts support this clonotype. The chain joins TRBV11-2 to TRBJ1-2; D ambiguous. Per the germline V gene, CDR1 is SGHAT and CDR2 is FQNNGV. CDR3 length: 15 residues. Trimming took 0 bases from V and 7 from J, leaving 15 bases between them. In DNA form, the CDR3 reads TGTGCCAGCAGCTTAGATCTTGGGTTTAGGGCTGGCTACACCTTC. Translation gives CASSLDLGFRAGYTF.

This clonotype was seen at least ten times. V usage is TRBV6-5 and J usage is TRBJ2-7; D is undetermined. CDR3 length: 14 amino acids. Germline CDR1 MNHEY, CDR2 SVGAGI. The V end lost 10 bases, the J end lost 3 bases, and 19 bases lay between the germline ends. CDR3 in DNA: TGTGCCACCTTAGACGGAAAGCTATTCTACGAGCAGTACTTC. Translation: CATLDGKLFYEQYF.

This clonotype was observed at least ten times. The chain is built from TRBV6-2 or TRBV6-3 and TRBJ2-5; no firm D call. The V gene's germline CDR1 is MNHEY and CDR2 SVGEGT. With 0 bases removed from V and 0 bases from J, the gap between germline ends came to 11 bases. The CDR3 consists of 16 residues. In DNA, the CDR3 is TGTGCCAGCAGTTACTCGATTAAAGAGTACCAAGAGACCCAGTACTTC. It is translated as CASSYSIKEYQETQYF.

In this sample, this clonotype turned up many times. V usage is TRBV6-5 and J usage is TRBJ2-5; D is ambiguous. Germline V gene sequence: CDR1 MNHEY, CDR2 SVGAGI. Trimming shortened V by 2 bases and J by 0 bases, and 13 bases separated the two germline ends. The CDR3 length is 16 residues. CDR3 sequence reads: CASSYRASANQETQYF. CDR3 nucleotides: TGTGCCAGCAGTTACCGGGCCAGCGCTAACCAAGAGACCCAGTACTTC.

This clonotype was counted many times. The genes are TRBV10-1 and TRBJ1-1, with D uncertain. With 2 bases removed from V and 10 bases from J, the gap between germline ends came to 8 bases. Germline CDR1 reads WNHNN; CDR2 reads SYGVQD (reference sequence). The CDR3 totals 11 residues. In DNA form, the CDR3 reads TGCGCCAGCAGTGAGGGCCCCGGAGCTTTCTTT. Encoded protein: CASSEGPGAFF.

Many counts were recorded for this clonotype. The chain employs TRBV12-3 or TRBV12-4 and TRBJ2-5; D gene uncertain. The germline V and J ends were trimmed by 2 bases and 3 bases, with 10 bases remaining between them. This CDR3 is built from 14 residues. CDR3 protein: CASSLSFGEETQYF. The CDR3 bases are TGTGCCAGCAGTTTATCATTCGGCGAAGAGACCCAGTACTTC.